Below, 28 T cell receptor beta chains from the same sample are listed, as sequenced in a study of blood T cell repertoires in COVID-19. The protocol was immunoSEQ multiplex PCR, while the TCRdb copy is restricted to in-frame clones and leaves out a portion. Of around 180,000 clones in the sample, roughly 80% were seen once. Sequenced input: peripheral blood. These receptors all stem from a human donor in a cohort sampled during active COVID-19.

This rearrangement joins TRBV6-6 to TRBJ2-3; 14 positions match TRBD2. Germline CDR1 and CDR2: MNHNY and SVGAGI (reference sequence). This CDR3 is 17 amino acids long. Germline trimming cut 6 bases from V and 2 bases from J; bases unmatched to any gene: 7. The CDR3 sequence is CASSRGTSGRVTDTQYF. In nucleotides, the CDR3 is TGTGCCAGCAGCCGAGGGACTAGCGGGAGAGTCACAGATACGCAGTATTTT.

The rearrangement uses TRBV3-1 (or the pseudogene TRBV3-2) and TRBJ2-3; maybe TRBD2 (7 bases). Germline assignment: CDR1 LGHDT and CDR2 YNNKEL (reference sequence). The CDR3 extends over 14 amino acids. Trimming stripped 7 bases from V and 5 bases from J, with 16 bases between. The CDR3 reads CASTRGGAEDTQYF. The CDR3 bases are TGTGCCAGCACGAGGGGGGGGGCGGAAGATACGCAGTATTTT.

The J gene is TRBJ2-5, the V gene TRBV7-9; 7 positions agree with TRBD2. The junction had 17 bases not matched to a gene; V was cut back by 8 bases and J by 5 bases. CDR3 length: 16 residues. Germline V lookup: CDR1 SEHNR, CDR2 FQNEAQ (reference sequence). The CDR3 protein is CASDGLLMRETETQYF. Written as DNA, the CDR3 is TGTGCCAGCGACGGGCTCTTGATGCGGGAGACGGAGACCCAGTACTTC.

The V and J genes are TRBV7-9 and TRBJ2-7, with TRBD2 as a possible D gene (5 bases). The CDR3 contains 12 residues. Per the germline V gene, CDR1 is SEHNR and CDR2 is FQNEAQ (reference sequence). Trimming stripped 8 bases from V and 1 base from J, with 9 bases between. The CDR3 spells CASGWTSYEQYF. CDR3 DNA sequence: TGTGCCAGCGGATGGACTTCCTACGAGCAGTACTTC.

This clone was seen once. The genes are TRBV2 and TRBJ1-4, with TRBD1 as a possible D gene (5 bases). The CDR3 runs to 16 residues. Trimming took off 2 bases at V and 7 bases at J, with 17 bases between the two ends. The germline gives CDR1 SNHLY, CDR2 FYNNEI. DNA of the CDR3: TGTGCCAGCAGTGAAAGTGATACGGGACTCGGTGAAAAACTGTTTTTT. This sequence encodes CASSESDTGLGEKLFF. The variable domain in full, completed from reference TRBV2 and TRBJ1-4, reads EPEVTQTPSHQVTQMGQEVILRCVPISNHLYFYWYRQILGQKVEFLVSFYNNEISEKSEIFDDQFSVERPDGSNFTLKIRSTKLEDSAMYFCASSESDTGLGEKLFFGSGTQLSVL.

J is TRBJ2-1 and V is TRBV15; the D is unclear. V was clipped by 0 bases and J by 4 bases, with 10 bases between them. Germline V gene lookup returns CDR1 LNHNV and CDR2 YYDKDF (reference sequence). This CDR3 contains 15 residues. The CDR3, as DNA: TGTGCCACCAGCAGAGATTCTGGCGGTTACAATGAGCAGTTCTTC. Translated: CATSRDSGGYNEQFF.

The chain has TRBV3-1 (or the pseudogene TRBV3-2) and TRBJ2-5, with TRBD2 identical over 9 bases. Germline lookup yields CDR1 LGHDT and CDR2 YNNKEL (reference sequence). Trimming removed 0 bases from V and 1 base from J; junction bases left unmatched: 6. CDR3 length: 17 amino acids. The chain's CDR3 is CASSQDLVAGAQETQYF. In DNA form, the CDR3 reads TGTGCCAGCAGCCAAGATTTGGTAGCGGGGGCCCAAGAGACCCAGTACTTC.

This rearrangement joins TRBV7-9 to TRBJ2-7, with 8 nucleotides matching TRBD1. Trimming took 5 bases from V and 6 from J; bases not matched to a gene: 18. Germline V gene lookup returns CDR1 SEHNR and CDR2 FQNEAQ (reference sequence). The CDR3 covers 17 residues. The CDR3 region is CASSDPRMQDRASEQYF. The CDR3 DNA is TGTGCCAGCAGCGACCCCAGGATGCAGGACAGGGCTTCCGAGCAGTACTTC.

V and J are TRBV5-5 and TRBJ1-3, with 9 bases identical to TRBD1. Germline V gene data show CDR1 as SGHKS and CDR2 as YYEKEE (reference sequence). The V and J ends lost 1 base and 4 bases, in that order; junction bases with no gene match: 6. This CDR3 spans 16 amino acids. CDR3 sequence reads: CASSLSATGGGNTIYF. The CDR3 DNA follows: TGTGCCAGCAGCTTGTCCGCGACAGGGGGAGGAAACACCATATATTTT.

The gene calls are TRBV27 and TRBJ2-1; 7 bases match TRBD2. Trimming took 6 bases from V and 2 from J; bases not matched to a gene: 13. The germline V gene has CDR1 MNHEY and CDR2 SMNVEV (reference sequence). CDR3 length: 17 residues. CDR3 in amino acids: CASSTTRSAGAYNEQFF. As DNA, the CDR3 is TGTGCCAGCAGCACGACCAGATCGGCGGGAGCCTACAATGAGCAGTTCTTC.

CDR3 amino acids: CASSEGYGAGGLSEQYF. CDR3 sequence (DNA): TGTGCCAGCAGTGAGGGGTATGGCGCAGGGGGATTGAGCGAGCAGTACTTC. J is TRBJ2-7 and V is TRBV25-1; 7 positions match TRBD1. Germline CDR1 MGHDK, CDR2 SYGVNS. J was trimmed by 6 bases and V by 3 bases; bases with no gene match: 17. This CDR3 is 17 amino acids long.

The chain combines TRBV6-5 with TRBJ2-7, with 7 positions matching TRBD1. CDR1 and CDR2 from the germline V gene are MNHEY and SVGAGI. This CDR3 has 15 residues. Losses at the gene ends were 0 bases for V and 4 bases for J; bases not matched to a gene: 6. CDR3 sequence (DNA): TGTGCCAGCAGTTACTCGAAAGGGGGCCTATACGAGCAGTACTTC. Its protein product is CASSYSKGGLYEQYF.

This clone was seen once. The chain carries TRBV7-8 and TRBJ1-5; possible D gene TRBD1, 6 bases. CDR3 length: 12 amino acids. Per germline, CDR1 SGHVS and CDR2 FQNEAQ. V was pared by 5 bases and J by 11 bases, with 13 bases between. CDR3 protein: CASSPGQSTQHF. The CDR3 coding sequence is TGTGCCAGCAGCCCAGGACAGTCGACCCAGCATTTT.

This sequence joins TRBV9 and TRBJ2-7, with D maybe TRBD1 (6 bases). CDR3 size: 14 residues. V lost 0 bases, J lost 0 bases, and 7 bases lay in between. CDR1 and CDR2 (germline): SGDLS, YYNGEE. As DNA, the CDR3 is TGTGCCAGCAGCGTAGACAGGGCCTCCTACGAGCAGTACTTC. Protein product: CASSVDRASYEQYF.

This sequence joins TRBV11-2 and TRBJ2-3; 11 bases match TRBD2. V shed 5 bases and J 4 bases; nucleotides not matched to a gene: 5. This CDR3 is 15 amino acids long. Germline V lookup: CDR1 SGHAT, CDR2 FQNNGV. CDR3: CASSVSGGAPDTQYF. The CDR3 region has the DNA TGTGCCAGCAGCGTTAGCGGGGGGGCCCCAGATACGCAGTATTTT.

The V gene is TRBV6-5, the J gene TRBJ2-7, with 8 bases identical to TRBD2. Trimming took 5 bases from V and 6 from J; bases not matched to a gene: 9. The length of the CDR3 is 14 residues. CDR1 and CDR2 (germline): MNHEY, SVGAGI. CDR3 in amino acids: CASSRGTRGVEQYF. The CDR3 DNA sequence: TGTGCCAGCAGTAGGGGGACTAGAGGGGTCGAGCAGTACTTC.

The chain has TRBV19 and TRBJ1-5, with D tentatively TRBD1 (5 bases). This CDR3 contains 16 residues. The V gene lost 7 bases and the J gene lost 1 base, with 17 bases spanning the gap. Per the germline V gene, CDR1 is LNHDA and CDR2 is SQIVND (reference sequence). CDR3 sequence (DNA): TGTGCCAGTACCCCGGGGAGGGGACGAAGCAATCAGCCCCAGCATTTT. Protein sequence: CASTPGRGRSNQPQHF.

Regarding this clone: The germline gene is not matched at one end of the junction; a read error may be the cause. This chain links TRBV23-1 with TRBJ2-7, with D possibly TRBD2 on 5 matching bases. TRBV23-1 is sorted into the ORF group, with uncertain function. The length of the CDR3 is 15 residues. In nucleotides, the CDR3 is TGCCCCAGCAGTCGACTGGGGAGTGACGACTACGAGCAGTACTTC. Translated, it gives CPSSRLGSDDYEQYF.

This clone was found once. The genes are TRBV24-1 and TRBJ1-4; TRBD1 matches 7 bases. The length of the CDR3 is 13 residues. Germline CDR1 reads KGHDR; CDR2 reads SFDVKD. The J segment lost 8 bases and the V segment lost 2 bases, leaving 1 base of the junction unmatched. The CDR3 loop reads CATSDSGQEKLFF. The CDR3 nucleotides are TGTGCCACCAGTGATTCGGGACAGGAAAAACTGTTTTTT.

V is TRBV3-1 (or the pseudogene TRBV3-2) and J is TRBJ2-7; D is unclear. V lost 3 bases and J 1 base, leaving 13 bases between the germline ends. The CDR3 spans 15 residues. Per the germline V gene, CDR1 is LGHDT and CDR2 is YNNKEL (reference sequence). The DNA for the CDR3 is TGTGCCAGCAGCCACGGTCTAGGAACATCCTACGAGCAGTACTTC. This codes for CASSHGLGTSYEQYF.

V gene TRBV11-2 combines with J gene TRBJ1-5; D possibly corresponds to TRBD1 (6 bases). The CDR3 extends over 14 amino acids. CDR1 is SGHAT, CDR2 FQNNGV, per germline. V was cut by 5 bases and J by 4 bases, with 12 bases left in between. The CDR3 spells CASSPGTINQPQHF. The CDR3 DNA sequence: TGTGCCAGCAGCCCCGGGACAATTAATCAGCCCCAGCATTTT.

The chain combines TRBV5-1 with TRBJ2-7; TRBD1 matches at 9 bases. Germline V gives CDR1 SGHRS, CDR2 YFSETQ. V shed 5 bases, J shed 1 base, and the junction held 7 bases outside the gene matches. The CDR3 has 15 amino acids. CDR3 in DNA: TGCGCCAGCAGTTCGACCGGGACAGGGTCCTACGAGCAGTACTTC. Residues: CASSSTGTGSYEQYF.

The rearrangement uses TRBV28 and TRBJ2-1; 9 nucleotides match TRBD2. The CDR3 consists of 17 residues. V shed 3 bases, J shed 0 bases, and the junction held 6 bases outside the gene matches. CDR1 MDHEN and CDR2 SYDVKM come from the germline V gene. CDR3 in amino acids: CASSLASGRTSYNEQFF. The CDR3 nucleotides are TGTGCCAGCAGTTTGGCCAGCGGGAGGACCTCCTACAATGAGCAGTTCTTC. The variable domain in full, with the rest retrieved from reference TRBV28 and TRBJ2-1, is DVKVTQSSRYLVKRTGEKVFLECVQDMDHENMFWYRQDPGLGLRLIYFSYDVKMKEKGDIPEGYSVSREKKERFSLILESASTNQTSMYLCASSLASGRTSYNEQFFGPGTRLTVL.

This clone has more than one count but fewer than ten. The chain combines TRBV9 with TRBJ1-5; 7 nucleotides line up with TRBD1. V shed 0 bases and J 7 bases; nucleotides not matched to a gene: 7. Germline assignment: CDR1 SGDLS and CDR2 YYNGEE. The CDR3 runs to 15 residues. The CDR3 spells CASSVDVTGLQPQHF. DNA for the CDR3: TGTGCCAGCAGCGTAGATGTGACAGGGCTCCAGCCCCAGCATTTT.

The V and J genes are TRBV7-4 and TRBJ2-7; 8 positions match TRBD2. Losses at the gene ends were 1 base for V and 0 bases for J; bases not matched to a gene: 2. CDR3 length equals 15 residues. From germline, CDR1 is SGHVT and CDR2 SQSDAQ. The CDR3 region has the DNA TGTGCCAGCAGCTTAGAGACTAGCGTCTCCTACGAGCAGTACTTC. This gives the protein CASSLETSVSYEQYF.

This clone appeared a single time. This rearrangement joins TRBV7-6 to TRBJ2-3; 11 bases are shared with TRBD1. Germline V gene sequence: CDR1 SGHVS, CDR2 FNYEAQ. Trimming removed 4 bases from V and 2 bases from J; junction bases left unmatched: 5. The CDR3 is 16 amino acids. The CDR3, as DNA: TGTGCCAGCAGCTGGGGACAGGGGGGGCACACAGATACGCAGTATTTT. It codes for CASSWGQGGHTDTQYF.

This clone showed up just a few times. Additional DNA sequences in this sample encode the identical CDR3. This chain uses TRBV19 with TRBJ2-7, with 11 bases matching TRBD2. Per germline, CDR1 LNHDA and CDR2 SQIVND (reference sequence). V trimming: 2 bases; J trimming: 2 bases; junction bases outside the gene matches: 2. The CDR3 covers 15 residues. The CDR3 DNA reads TGTGCCAGTAGTATACGACTAGCGGGACCCTACGAGCAGTACTTC. Translating it yields CASSIRLAGPYEQYF.

This CDR3 reads CSVIAGEVYNEQFF. CDR3 nucleotides: TGCAGCGTAATAGCGGGAGAAGTCTACAATGAGCAGTTCTTC. The chain has TRBV29-1 and TRBJ2-1, with 9 bases matching TRBD2. Germline V lookup: CDR1 SQVTM, CDR2 ANQGSEA. There are 14 residues in the CDR3. V dropped 6 bases and J dropped 3; count of bases not matched to a gene: 6.